This T cell receptor (beta chain) was recorded in a study of vaccination effects on CD4 cells after COVID-19. Study overall: Participants received two doses of either the BNT162b2 or mRNA-1273 vaccine. General observations from the study: There was only 1 of 255 vaccine-induced clones in healthy vaccinees that cross-reacted with common cold coronaviruses.

Regarding this clone: Its antigen remains unidentified.

Antigen-specific CD4+ T cells were expanded (with viral peptide pools) by the ViraFEST assay ahead of sequencing. Scientists isolated CD4+ T cells after an approximately 10-day culture period ended. Vaccine recipients lacked prior SARS-CoV-2 infection and had negative nucleocapsid antibodies. The culture medium for around 2 million PBMC per well included roughly 10 IU/ml IL-2 and around 9.8 ug/ml peptides. Germline assignment: CDR1 SGHRS and CDR2 YFSETQ. This CDR3 has 13 amino acids. V was clipped by 4 bases and J by 3 bases, with 7 bases between them. Measured with immunoSEQ multiplex PCR; TCRdb has only the in-frame clones, and not every one. The table has about 68,000 clones, over 70% seen once.

Sequenced material: CD4+ T cells from PBMCs cultured with SARS-CoV-2 spike peptides, taken before COVID-19 vaccination. The chain links TRBV5-1 to TRBJ1-4; D gene uncertain. The clonotype was recovered from a human donor who received a COVID-19 vaccine. The chain's CDR3 is CASSRIPNEKLFF. CDR3 DNA: TGCGCCAGCAGCAGGATCCCTAATGAAAAACTGTTTTTT.